The 17 T cell receptor beta chains below come from one sample, sequenced in a study of T-cell reconstitution after alpha-beta-depleted transplantation in children. The library targeted TCRbeta and was prepared with unique molecular identifiers. TCRdb passed the PCR reads through MiXCR, listing each CDR3 protein once. The table lists hundreds of thousands of distinct CDR3 sequences, around 12% of them singletons. The material was PBMCs from the stem cell graft donor, obtained from the stem cell graft. These TCRs come from a human donor who donated a stem cell graft to a child with acute lymphoblastic leukemia.

This clonotype showed up many times. The chain employs TRBV7-2 and TRBJ2-3; D is unresolved. From germline, CDR1 is SGHTA and CDR2 FQGNSA. There are 13 residues in the CDR3. V was shortened by 4 bases and J by 4 bases, with 9 bases between the two germline ends. The CDR3 DNA follows: TGTGCCAGCAGCTCCCTCGAACCAGATACGCAGTATTTT. Protein: CASSSLEPDTQYF.

This clonotype was seen ten or more times. This chain links TRBV12-3 or TRBV12-4 with TRBJ1-1, with 7 nucleotides matching TRBD1. V dropped 5 bases and J dropped 5; count of bases not matched to a gene: 5. The CDR3 runs 13 residues. The CDR3 spells CASSRQGGTEAFF. CDR3 nucleotide sequence: TGTGCCAGCAGTCGGCAGGGGGGGACTGAAGCTTTCTTT.

There are a few counts of this clonotype. V usage is TRBV7-8 and J usage is TRBJ2-4; 8 bases are shared with TRBD1. The CDR3 totals 16 residues. CDR1 is SGHVS and CDR2 is FQNEAQ in the germline V gene. The ends lost 3 bases at V and 5 bases at J; junction bases unmatched: 9. The CDR3 reads CASSLDRVWGENIQYF. The CDR3 DNA follows: TGTGCCAGCAGCTTGGACAGGGTTTGGGGTGAAAACATTCAGTACTTC.

This clonotype occurred many times. The chain has TRBV6-5 and TRBJ2-5, with a tentative D call TRBD1 (5 bases). V was cut by 6 bases and J by 3 bases, with 8 bases left in between. This CDR3 has 12 residues. CDR1 is MNHEY and CDR2 is SVGAGI in the germline V gene. CDR3 nucleotide sequence: TGTGCCAGCAGGGCCAGGGAAGAGACCCAGTACTTC. Its protein product is CASRAREETQYF.

This clonotype occurred many times. V is TRBV5-1 and J is TRBJ2-3; maybe TRBD1 (6 bases). Germline-derived CDR1 and CDR2 are SGHRS and YFSETQ. The CDR3 has 16 amino acids. The V and J ends lost 2 bases and 1 base respectively, with 14 bases between them. The CDR3 protein is CASSFATGMGTDTQYF. DNA for the CDR3: TGCGCCAGCAGCTTCGCCACAGGGATGGGCACAGATACGCAGTATTTT.

Comments on this clonotype: This may be a read error: a much more frequent sequence differs by one nucleotide. Lacking the conserved final phenylalanine or tryptophan, this CDR3 likely reflects a read error. The genes are TRBV6-2 or TRBV6-3 and TRBJ1-3; D remains unclear. Trimming removed 6 bases at V and 4 bases at J, with 10 bases between. Germline V gene data show CDR1 as MNHEY and CDR2 as SVGEGT. The CDR3 is 13 residues long. The CDR3 DNA sequence: TGTGCCAGCAGGCCGGGATCCGGAAACACCATATATTTG. It yields the protein CASRPGSGNTIYL.

This clonotype was counted many times. J is TRBJ2-3 and V is TRBV28; no reliable D call. The CDR3 length is 14 residues. Germline V gene data show CDR1 as MDHEN and CDR2 as SYDVKM. V was trimmed by 4 bases and J by 3 bases, leaving 11 bases between them. The CDR3 region is CASSSTKTTDTQYF. The DNA for the CDR3 is TGTGCCAGCAGTTCCACTAAAACGACAGATACGCAGTATTTT.

This clonotype has at least ten counts. This sequence joins TRBV27 and TRBJ2-1; 8 bases line up with TRBD2. CDR1 is MNHEY, CDR2 SMNVEV, per germline (reference sequence). The ends lost 7 bases at V and 1 base at J; junction bases unmatched: 3. The CDR3 consists of 14 residues. The CDR3 loop is CASTGGGSYNEQFF. The CDR3 DNA sequence: TGTGCCAGCACAGGCGGGGGGTCCTACAATGAGCAGTTCTTC.

About this clonotype: Since a much larger clone is just one base distant, this may be a read error. The CDR3 spells CATSLTSGTSGADEQFF. Here the CDR3 DNA reads TGCGCCACCAGCTTGACTTCCGGGACTAGCGGGGCCGATGAGCAGTTCTTC. The genes are TRBV5-1 and TRBJ2-1; TRBD2 agrees at 13 bases. The CDR3 extends over 17 amino acids. Germline values: CDR1 SGHRS, CDR2 YFSETQ.

This clonotype was recorded many times. This chain uses TRBV28 with TRBJ2-1, with TRBD1 identical over 7 bases. The CDR3 contains 14 residues. V was pared by 3 bases and J by 13 bases, with 12 bases of the junction left unmatched. Germline CDR1 and CDR2: MDHEN and SYDVKM. The CDR3 reads CASSFRRTGVYQFF. The CDR3 DNA sequence: TGTGCCAGCAGTTTTAGGAGGACAGGAGTGTACCAGTTCTTC.

This clonotype has a count of ten or more. Here the CDR3 reads CASSLTSVHEQFF. CDR3 bases: TGCGCCAGCAGTCTGACTAGCGTCCATGAGCAGTTCTTC. V usage is TRBV5-1 and J usage is TRBJ2-1; the match to TRBD2 covers 8 bases. The germline CDR1 and CDR2 sequences are SGHRS and YFSETQ. The CDR3 length is 13 residues. V gave up 5 bases and J gave up 8 bases; unmatched junction bases: 6.

In its sample, this clonotype was seen many times. This sequence joins TRBV3-1 and TRBJ2-1, with 7 bases that match TRBD2. The germline V gene has CDR1 LGHDT and CDR2 YNNKEL (reference sequence). This CDR3 has 15 amino acids. V gave up 0 bases and J gave up 5 bases; unmatched junction bases: 4. The CDR3 DNA sequence: TGTGCCAGCAGCCAAGAAAAGCTAGCGGACAATGAGCAGTTCTTC. It encodes CASSQEKLADNEQFF.

This clonotype was detected many times. This sequence joins TRBV3-1 and TRBJ2-7; 10 bases match TRBD1. Germline lookup yields CDR1 LGHDT and CDR2 YNNKEL (reference sequence). J was trimmed by 6 bases and V by 3 bases; bases with no gene match: 11. The CDR3 spans 16 residues. CDR3: CASSHDLGQGIGEQYF. In DNA form, the CDR3 reads TGTGCCAGCAGCCATGACTTGGGACAGGGGATCGGCGAGCAGTACTTC.

This clonotype occurred many times. The chain couples TRBV6-1 to TRBJ1-4; D is undetermined. Looked up from germline, CDR1 is MNHNS and CDR2 is SASEGT. The CDR3 consists of 14 residues. Trimming removed 9 bases from V and 4 bases from J, with 15 bases in between. CDR3 sequence (DNA): TGTGCCAGTCAACGGACGTCCTATAATGAAAAACTGTTTTTT. This translates into CASQRTSYNEKLFF.

This clonotype was recorded many times. V usage is TRBV28 and J usage is TRBJ2-7; 9 positions agree with TRBD1. J was trimmed by 4 bases and V by 3 bases; bases with no gene match: 7. Germline CDR1 and CDR2: MDHEN and SYDVKM. The CDR3 spans 15 residues. CDR3 region: CASSFPRDRVYEQYF. CDR3 DNA: TGTGCCAGCAGTTTTCCCCGGGACAGGGTATACGAGCAGTACTTC.

The sample holds many counts of this clonotype. This chain uses TRBV6-5 with TRBJ2-7; tentatively, D is TRBD1 or TRBD2 (6 bases each). This CDR3 has 14 amino acids. Trimming stripped 3 bases from V and 3 bases from J, with 12 bases between. Germline loops: CDR1 MNHEY, CDR2 SVGAGI. CDR3 sequence: CASSYNGGLYEQYF. Written as DNA, the CDR3 is TGTGCCAGCAGTTATAACGGGGGCCTCTACGAGCAGTACTTC.

At least ten counts were recorded for this clonotype. The chain combines TRBV4-2 with TRBJ2-7; D possibly corresponds to TRBD2 (5 bases). The CDR3 is 16 residues long. Germline V CDR1 and CDR2: LGHNA, YNFKEQ. The V gene lost 0 bases and the J gene lost 2 bases, with 14 bases spanning the gap. The CDR3 reads CASSQEASGRAYEQYF. Here the CDR3 DNA reads TGTGCCAGCAGCCAAGAAGCGAGCGGAAGAGCCTACGAGCAGTACTTC.